The entry below gives a single T cell receptor (beta chain) sequence along with its context. CDR3 length equals 16 residues. The germline V gene encodes CDR1 SGHTS and CDR2 YDEGEE. V was pared by 0 bases and J by 3 bases, with 14 bases between. The sample belongs to a study of technical replicates of blood from four donors. Repertoires were generated with immunoSEQ multiplex PCR, while TCRdb's copy carries only in-frame clones and drops some. The sample lists tens of thousands of clones, over 75% seen once, with approximately 5% in the top ten. The receptor comes from a human donor in good health. Some clones in this sample may be carry-over from other donors' samples. V gene TRBV5-8 combines with J gene TRBJ2-3; D is uncertain. The sample taken for sequencing was PBMCs. This chain's CDR3 is CASSLGGSPTTDTQYF. CDR3 DNA sequence: TGTGCCAGCAGCTTGGGAGGTAGCCCCACGACAGATACGCAGTATTTT.